The 25 T cell receptor beta chains in this list originate from one sample, sequenced in a study of blood T cell repertoires in COVID-19. Data came from immunoSEQ multiplex PCR; TCRdb stores just in-frame clones and leaves some out. Of 250,000 to 300,000 clones in the sample, 70% to 90% were seen once. Material: peripheral blood. The receptors here all came from a woman between 70 and 85 years old with COVID-19, enrolled during active disease.

This clone was seen only a few times. The gene calls are TRBV19 and TRBJ1-1, with D possibly matching TRBD1 (6 bases). V was trimmed by 7 bases and J by 0 bases, leaving 12 bases between them. Germline V CDR1 and CDR2: LNHDA, SQIVND (reference sequence). This CDR3 has 14 amino acids. DNA of the CDR3: TGTGCCAGTACCTTGACAGGTATGAACACTGAAGCTTTCTTT. Translated, it gives CASTLTGMNTEAFF.

The V call is TRBV5-4, the J call TRBJ2-5, with D perhaps matching TRBD2 (5 bases). Germline CDR1 and CDR2: SGHNT and YYREEE (reference sequence). Trimming took off 5 bases at V and 5 bases at J, with 16 bases between the two ends. This CDR3 spans 14 amino acids. The CDR3 bases are TGTGCCAGCAGACCGCAGGCCGGGGAGGAGACCCAGTACTTC. Amino acid sequence: CASRPQAGEETQYF.

V gene TRBV11-2 combines with J gene TRBJ1-2; 8 bases line up with TRBD1. The junction had 11 bases not matched to a gene; V was cut back by 5 bases and J by 3 bases. Germline CDR1 SGHAT, CDR2 FQNNGV. There are 16 residues in the CDR3. CDR3 sequence: CASSLHVRQGYYGYTF. DNA for the CDR3: TGTGCCAGCAGCCTACACGTTCGACAGGGGTACTATGGCTACACCTTC.

This rearrangement joins TRBV28 to TRBJ2-4, with 7 bases fitting TRBD2. The CDR3 spans 14 residues. Trimming at V came to 3 bases and at J to 2 bases, leaving 1 base not matched to a gene. Looked up from germline, CDR1 is MDHEN and CDR2 is SYDVKM. CDR3 nucleotides: TGTGCCAGCAGTTTGGGGGGGACCAAAAACATTCAGTACTTC. Translating it yields CASSLGGTKNIQYF.

The chain uses TRBV30 and TRBJ1-4, with 7 bases that match TRBD1. V lost 4 bases, J lost 3 bases, and 5 bases stayed unmatched. CDR1 GTSNPN and CDR2 SVGIG come from the germline V gene (reference sequence). The CDR3 runs to 14 residues. The chain's CDR3 is CAWMRTGSNEKLFF. In DNA form, the CDR3 reads TGTGCCTGGATGCGGACAGGCTCTAATGAAAAACTGTTTTTT.

The CDR3 sequence is CASSELTSSGADTQYF. In DNA, the CDR3 is TGCGCCAGCAGTGAGTTAACAAGTTCAGGGGCAGATACGCAGTATTTT. The chain combines TRBV10-1 with TRBJ2-3; TRBD1 might be the D (6 bases). This CDR3 is 16 amino acids long. Germline lookup yields CDR1 WNHNN and CDR2 SYGVQD (reference sequence). V was shortened by 1 base and J by 4 bases, with 15 bases between the two germline ends.

This chain joins TRBV4-1 and TRBJ2-5, with D possibly TRBD1 on 6 matching bases. Germline-derived CDR1 and CDR2 are MGHRA and YSYEKL. V was clipped by 3 bases and J by 4 bases, with 21 bases between them. This CDR3 has 17 amino acids. CDR3 protein: CASSQGSQGWIGETQYF. The CDR3, as DNA: TGCGCCAGCAGCCAGGGCTCCCAGGGGTGGATAGGAGAGACCCAGTACTTC.

The chain couples TRBV6-5 to TRBJ1-6; no definite D call. The CDR3 has 13 residues. Germline CDR1 MNHEY, CDR2 SVGAGI. The germline V and J ends were trimmed by 4 bases and 9 bases, with 10 bases remaining between them. CDR3 nucleotide sequence: TGTGCCAGCAGTTCACGGGATCTTTCACCCCTCCACTTT. Its protein product is CASSSRDLSPLHF.

The rearrangement joins TRBV2 to TRBJ2-1; 11 bases match TRBD1. The germline gives CDR1 SNHLY, CDR2 FYNNEI. The CDR3 is made up of 14 amino acids. With V trimmed by 7 bases and J by 15 bases, 14 bases remained unmatched. Here the CDR3 reads CASKEVRDRGTLFF. The CDR3 DNA is TGTGCCAGCAAGGAAGTTAGGGACAGGGGGACCCTGTTCTTC.

V gene TRBV4-1 combines with J gene TRBJ2-1; tentative D call: TRBD2 (6 bases). This CDR3 is built from 15 residues. Germline values: CDR1 MGHRA, CDR2 YSYEKL. Trimming shortened V by 4 bases and J by 8 bases, and 18 bases separated the two germline ends. CDR3 residues: CASSRIVGGRDEQFF. CDR3 nucleotides: TGCGCCAGCAGCCGTATTGTGGGGGGTAGGGATGAGCAGTTCTTC.

V and J are TRBV30 and TRBJ2-7; 14 bases map to TRBD2. The CDR3 extends over 16 amino acids. Germline assignment: CDR1 GTSNPN and CDR2 SVGIG (reference sequence). Germline trimming cut 1 base from V and 2 bases from J; bases unmatched to any gene: 4. The CDR3 here is CAWSGLAGGPPYEQYF. The DNA of the CDR3 is TGTGCCTGGAGTGGACTAGCGGGGGGGCCCCCCTACGAGCAGTACTTC. Together with reference TRBV30 and TRBJ2-7, the CDR3 gives the full variable domain: SQTIHQWPATLVQPVGSPLSLECTVEGTSNPNLYWYRQAAGRGLQLLFYSVGIGQISSEVPQNLSASRPQDRQFILSSKKLLLSDSGFYLCAWSGLAGGPPYEQYFGPGTRLTVT.

The V call is TRBV2, the J call TRBJ2-5, with D uncertain. Trimming pared 7 bases from V and 0 bases from J, leaving 9 bases between. The CDR3 has 13 amino acids. Germline V gene lookup returns CDR1 SNHLY and CDR2 FYNNEI. In nucleotides, the CDR3 is TGTGCCAGCAATTTAGTGTACCAAGAGACCCAGTACTTC. Protein product: CASNLVYQETQYF.

This chain links TRBV23-1 with TRBJ1-3, with D possibly matching TRBD1 (5 bases). TRBV23-1 counts as an open reading frame of uncertain function. The CDR3 sequence is 21 residues long. V lost 0 bases and J 0 bases, leaving 24 bases between the germline ends. DNA for the CDR3: TGCGCCAGCAGTCAATCCCCCCCGGACAAGGGCCTTACCTTCTCTGGAAACACCATATATTTT. Protein sequence: CASSQSPPDKGLTFSGNTIYF.

This clone was detected a few times. The chain employs TRBV4-1 and TRBJ1-6, with D possibly being TRBD1 (6 bases). The CDR3 has 17 amino acids. CDR1 MGHRA and CDR2 YSYEKL come from the germline V gene. Trimming removed 0 bases at V and 0 bases at J, with 9 bases between. DNA of the CDR3: TGCGCCAGCAGCCAAGATAACAGGGTCTCCTATAATTCACCCCTCCACTTT. It is translated as CASSQDNRVSYNSPLHF.

The chain joins TRBV29-1 to TRBJ1-2; tentatively, D is TRBD1 (5 bases). Germline CDR1 and CDR2: SQVTM and ANQGSEA. The CDR3 loop spans 16 amino acids. V lost 0 bases and J lost 4, with 18 bases in between. The CDR3 DNA reads TGCAGCGTTGAAGATGAGCAGGGCTCCACCTCCTATGGCTACACCTTC. Its translation is CSVEDEQGSTSYGYTF.

A note on this clone: Other DNA sequences from this sample encode an identical CDR3 as well. The genes are TRBV4-3 and TRBJ2-7, with TRBD2 identical over 13 bases. The CDR3 has 16 residues. Germline V gene lookup returns CDR1 LGHNA and CDR2 YSLEER. V lost 1 base and J lost 2; bases outside the gene matches: 2. CDR3: CASSQGTSGGPYEQYF. The CDR3, as DNA: TGCGCCAGCAGCCAAGGGACTAGCGGGGGCCCCTACGAGCAGTACTTC.

A single count supports this clone. The V gene is TRBV7-2, the J gene TRBJ1-1, with D maybe TRBD1 (5 bases). The CDR3 length is 17 residues. Trimming cost V 1 base and J 1 base, with 16 bases left between them. Germline V CDR1 and CDR2: SGHTA, FQGNSA. For the CDR3, the DNA is TGTGCCAGCAGCTTAGAGGGGTTCCCGCCAACGAACACTGAAGCTTTCTTT. It yields the protein CASSLEGFPPTNTEAFF.

CDR3 in DNA: TGCAGCGTTGTAAAAGGTAGCGGGAGTATCGGGGAGCTGTTTTTT. Protein: CSVVKGSGSIGELFF. This rearrangement joins TRBV29-1 to TRBJ2-2, with 9 nucleotides matching TRBD2. CDR1 is SQVTM and CDR2 is ANQGSEA in the germline V gene. The CDR3 runs 15 residues. V dropped 4 bases and J dropped 7; count of bases not matched to a gene: 10.

This clone was seen a few times. This chain connects TRBV13 to TRBJ2-7, with D hard to call. Germline CDR1 reads PRHDT; CDR2 reads FYEKMQ (reference sequence). The V gene lost 4 bases and the J gene lost 0 bases, with 7 bases spanning the gap. The CDR3 spans 13 residues. The DNA for the CDR3 is TGTGCCAGCAGCTCTATTCTCTCCTACGAGCAGTACTTC. Protein sequence: CASSSILSYEQYF.

CDR3 DNA: TGTGCCACCACCGAGACAGAAACTGAAACCTACGAGCAGTACTTC. It encodes CATTETETETYEQYF. The chain links TRBV15 to TRBJ2-7; a possible D gene is TRBD1 (5 bases). CDR1 is LNHNV and CDR2 is YYDKDF in the germline V gene (reference sequence). This CDR3 spans 15 amino acids. V lost 7 bases and J lost 2, with 18 bases in between.

The V call is TRBV7-3, the J call TRBJ1-1; possible D gene TRBD1, 5 bases. Between the trimmed V and J ends, which lost 4 bases and 1 base, there was a span of 10 bases. Germline CDR1 SGHTA, CDR2 FQGTGA. This CDR3 has 14 amino acids. CDR3 nucleotide sequence: TGTGCCAGCAGCTCCTCGGGGGGGAACACTGAAGCTTTCTTT. Translating it yields CASSSSGGNTEAFF. The full variable domain, in which reference TRBV7-3 and TRBJ1-1 provide the parts outside the CDR3, is GAGVSQTPSNKVTEKGKYVELRCDPISGHTALYWYRQSLGQGPEFLIYFQGTGAADDSGLPNDRFFAVRPEGSVSTLKIQRTERGDSAVYLCASSSSGGNTEAFFGQGTRLTVV.

V and J are TRBV5-8 and TRBJ2-3, with 8 bases matching TRBD1. The CDR3 runs 15 residues. Germline loops: CDR1 SGHTS, CDR2 YDEGEE. V was pared by 3 bases and J by 2 bases, with 5 bases of the junction left unmatched. CDR3 amino acids: CASSSGQGDTDTQYF. The CDR3 region has the DNA TGTGCCAGCAGCTCCGGACAGGGAGACACAGATACGCAGTATTTT. Using reference TRBV5-8 and TRBJ2-3 for the parts outside the CDR3, the full variable domain is EAGVTQSPTHLIKTRGQQATLRCSPISGHTSVYWYQQALGLGLQFLLWYDEGEERNRGNFPPRFSGRQFPNYSSELNVNALELEDSALYLCASSSGQGDTDTQYFGPGTRLTVL.

The chain is built from TRBV9 and TRBJ2-7; TRBD2 agrees at 7 bases. CDR3 length: 15 amino acids. CDR1 is SGDLS and CDR2 is YYNGEE in the germline V gene. Losses at the gene ends were 4 bases for V and 2 bases for J; bases not matched to a gene: 9. CDR3 region: CASSPSSGLTYEQYF. CDR3 DNA: TGTGCCAGCAGCCCATCTAGCGGCCTGACCTACGAGCAGTACTTC.

The rearrangement joins TRBV7-2 to TRBJ1-2, with TRBD1 matching over 8 bases. The CDR3 contains 13 residues. The trim removed 5 bases at V and 8 bases at J, leaving 7 bases unmatched. Germline V gene lookup returns CDR1 SGHTA and CDR2 FQGNSA. CDR3: CASSQTQGGGYTF. For the CDR3, the DNA is TGTGCCAGCAGCCAAACACAGGGGGGAGGCTACACCTTC. The variable domain in full, completed from reference TRBV7-2 and TRBJ1-2, reads GAGVSQSPSNKVTEKGKDVELRCDPISGHTALYWYRQSLGQGLEFLIYFQGNSAPDKSGLPSDRFSAERTGGSVSTLTIQRTQQEDSAVYLCASSQTQGGGYTFGSGTRLTVV.

This clone appeared once. This sequence joins TRBV6-2 or TRBV6-3 and TRBJ2-5; 7 bases align to TRBD2. CDR3 length equals 19 residues. Germline CDR1 is MNHEY and CDR2 is SVGEGT. The J segment lost 1 base and the V segment lost 0 bases, leaving 14 bases of the junction unmatched. This CDR3 reads CASSYSVGQKLAGQETQYF. DNA of the CDR3: TGTGCCAGCAGTTACTCGGTCGGGCAGAAGTTAGCGGGCCAAGAGACCCAGTACTTC.